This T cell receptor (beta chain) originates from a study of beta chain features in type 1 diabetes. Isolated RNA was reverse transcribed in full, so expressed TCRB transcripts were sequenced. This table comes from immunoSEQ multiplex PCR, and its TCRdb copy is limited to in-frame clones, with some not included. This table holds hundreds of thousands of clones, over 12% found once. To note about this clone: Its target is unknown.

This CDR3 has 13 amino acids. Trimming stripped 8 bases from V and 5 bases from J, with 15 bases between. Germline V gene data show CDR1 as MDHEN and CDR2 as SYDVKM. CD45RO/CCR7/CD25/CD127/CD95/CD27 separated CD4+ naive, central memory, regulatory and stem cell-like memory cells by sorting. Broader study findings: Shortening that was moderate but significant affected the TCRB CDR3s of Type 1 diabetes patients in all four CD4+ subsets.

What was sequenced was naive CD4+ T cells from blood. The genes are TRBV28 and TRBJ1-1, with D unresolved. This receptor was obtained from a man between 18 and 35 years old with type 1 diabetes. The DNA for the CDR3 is TGTGCCAGCCGCGGGCTCGGGAGGACTGAAGCTTTCTTT. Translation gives CASRGLGRTEAFF. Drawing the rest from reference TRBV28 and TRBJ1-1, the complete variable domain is DVKVTQSSRYLVKRTGEKVFLECVQDMDHENMFWYRQDPGLGLRLIYFSYDVKMKEKGDIPEGYSVSREKKERFSLILESASTNQTSMYLCASRGLGRTEAFFGQGTRLTVV.